Given below is one T cell receptor (beta chain) in context. Its antigen target is currently unknown. Qualities for individual bases were not recorded, and no much larger clone is one base off. TCRbeta CDR3 regions were amplified from genomic DNA by means of the immunoSEQ Assay, a bias-controlled multiplex PCR. As for how the authors treated the data: Within the assay, amplification of reference gene primers was used to estimate how many nucleated cells each sample contained. Sequence reads were collapsed and filtered to measure the absolute abundance of every unique TCRbeta CDR3 rearrangement. Productive Simpson clonality was computed per sample as the square root of Simpson's diversity index over productive rearrangements. Here the immuneACCESS table is served through TCRdb, limited to in-frame sequences with V and J called. Missing clones are a known gap in these copies; in checked studies unresolved V genes cover under half, and the rest lacks a known reason. The V and J calls and the clone size are those of that table, but D and trimming were determined from the DNA. For this sample there are around 370,000 clones; approximately 89% appear just once. The ten biggest clones cover approximately 3.5% of the sample.

A second Seattle source provided samples from volunteer blood donors who had recovered from COVID-19. Each collaborating institution followed its own protocols to collect whole blood in K2EDTA tubes. For TCRbeta analysis, collaborators shipped samples as frozen whole blood, isolated PBMCs, or DNA extracted from either of those sample types. Relative to germline, V is missing 5 bases and J is missing 0 bases, with 5 bases of the junction outside any gene match. The CDR3 runs 16 amino acids, cysteine and phenylalanine included. The kept DNA is CDR3 alone, 48 bases in frame from the first base. CDR1 KGHSH and CDR2 LQKENI are derived from the germline V gene. The source of the sample is a study of blood T cell repertoires in COVID-19 (dated by TCRdb to the early 2020s). Study-wide context: Samples from collaborators originated in the United States, Italy and Spain and spanned both the acute and convalescent phases of COVID-19. Samples were obtained from the ongoing ImmuneRACE study (first 160 participants) and from approximately 1,200 subjects provided by 6 global collaborators. HLA class I and class II types, where available, came from metadata supplied by the sample provider rather than from assay-based typing. A freely available public database, intended as a resource for researchers studying the immune response to SARS-CoV-2, is where the repertoires were released. Deeply sampled blood TCRbeta repertoires from subjects exposed to, actively infected with, or recovered from COVID-19 were included in the dataset. The material from the prospective study consisted of cDNA or gDNA derived from T cells, B-cell-depleted T cells, or PBMCs. Nearly every sample came with metadata listing a de-identified subject ID, COVID-19 status, age in years and sex. Broader findings and caveats from the paper: How much clinical and demographic metadata was included differed by source and by participant, and the metadata was provided uncurated.

The specimen was peripheral blood. The TCR comes from a woman aged 18-35 years who had recovered from COVID-19. The V and J segments used are TRBV18 and TRBJ2-1; TRBD2 lines up with 9 middle nucleotides. The CDR3 reads CASSTDSGGSYNEQFF. The nucleotide sequence reads as follows: TGTGCCAGCTCAACAGATAGCGGGGGCTCCTACAATGAGCAGTTCTTC.